The following is a T cell receptor beta chain sequence with its context. Antigen specificity is unknown. This sample was included in a study of blood T cells in healthy people across ages. The study, taken as a whole, reports: Expanded clonotype shifts may have been confounded, as the donors had an unknown CMV status.

Combining a sample-barcoded 5' primer with a J-beta primer mix, a second PCR ran for about 6 to 11 cycles. Each cDNA was tagged by a template-switch adaptor containing 12 random nucleotides. TCRdb reprocessed the 5' RACE reads with MiXCR, giving one entry per CDR3 protein. Of about 1,400,000 distinct CDR3 sequences listed, approximately 42% were seen once; the top ten hold 7% to 9.5%. At least 5 micrograms of total RNA were extracted per sample. The CDR3 covers 14 residues. V shed 6 bases, J shed 7 bases, and the junction held 5 bases outside the gene matches. In germline, CDR1 is MNHEY, CDR2 SVGAGI. The receptor was isolated from a woman younger than 35 in good health. The chain links TRBV6-5 to TRBJ1-6; 8 nucleotides line up with TRBD1. The source material was blood. CDR3 protein: CASRTGQENSPLHF. CDR3 nucleotide sequence: TGTGCCAGCAGGACGGGACAGGAGAATTCACCCCTCCACTTT.